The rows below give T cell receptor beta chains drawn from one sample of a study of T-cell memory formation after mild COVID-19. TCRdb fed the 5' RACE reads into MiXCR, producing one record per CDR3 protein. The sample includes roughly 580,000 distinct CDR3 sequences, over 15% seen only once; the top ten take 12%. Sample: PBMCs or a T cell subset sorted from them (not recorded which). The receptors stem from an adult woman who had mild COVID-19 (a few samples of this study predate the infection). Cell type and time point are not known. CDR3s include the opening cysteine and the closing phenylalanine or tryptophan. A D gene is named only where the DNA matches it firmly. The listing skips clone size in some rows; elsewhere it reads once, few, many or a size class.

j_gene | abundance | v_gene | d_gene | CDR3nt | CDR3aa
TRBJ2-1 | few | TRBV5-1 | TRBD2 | TGCGCCAGCAGCTTGGGAGGAGCGGGGGGATGGTCCTACAATGAGCAGTTCTTC | CASSLGGAGGWSYNEQFF
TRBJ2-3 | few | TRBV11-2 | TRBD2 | TGTGCCAGCAGCTTAAGTAGTAGCGGGGCGAGCACAGATACGCAGTATTTT | CASSLSSSGASTDTQYF
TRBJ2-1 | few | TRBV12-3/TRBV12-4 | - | TGTGCCAGCAGTTTGAGCGATCTCTCCTACAATGAGCAGTTCTTC | CASSLSDLSYNEQFF
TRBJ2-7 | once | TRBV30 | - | TGTGCCTGGGGGGGCTTGGGCAGCGCCTACGAGCAGTACTTC | CAWGGLGSAYEQYF
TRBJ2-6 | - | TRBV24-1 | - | TGTGCCACCAGTGAGGGCGAGTGGGGGGCCAACGTCCTGACTTTC | CATSEGEWGANVLTF
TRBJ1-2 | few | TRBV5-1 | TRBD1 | TGCGCCAGCAGCTTGGAAGCGGGGACAGGGGTTCGGAACTATGGCTACACCTTC | CASSLEAGTGVRNYGYTF
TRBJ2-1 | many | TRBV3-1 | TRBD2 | TGTGCCAGCAGCCAATCACTCGGGCGGGGGGGCTATGATGAGCAGTTCTTC | CASSQSLGRGGYDEQFF
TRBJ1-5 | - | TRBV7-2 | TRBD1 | TGTGCCAGCAGCCAATCGGGACAGGGGATGGGGGCCCAGCATTTT | CASSQSGQGMGAQHF
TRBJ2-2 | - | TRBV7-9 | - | TGTGCCAGCAGCTCGCCGGGGGCTTTAACCGGGGAGCTGTTTTTT | CASSSPGALTGELFF
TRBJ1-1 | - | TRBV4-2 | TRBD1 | TGTGCCAGCAGCCGAGGGACAGGGAACACTGAAGCTTTCTTT | CASSRGTGNTEAFF
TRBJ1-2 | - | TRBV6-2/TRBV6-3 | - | TGTGCCAGCAGCTCAACAGGGCACGGCTACACCTTC | CASSSTGHGYTF
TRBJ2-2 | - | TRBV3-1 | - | TGTGCCACCAGCGGGTTAGGACGGACCGGGAGCACCGGGGAGCTGTTTTTT | CATSGLGRTGSTGELFF
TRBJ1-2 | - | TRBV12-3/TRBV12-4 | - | TGTGCCAGCAGTTTTACTACTTCGACGGGTGGCTACACCTTC | CASSFTTSTGGYTF
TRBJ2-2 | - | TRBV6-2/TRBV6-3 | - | TGTGCCAGCAGTTACCCCGGGGAGCTGTTTTTT | CASSYPGELFF
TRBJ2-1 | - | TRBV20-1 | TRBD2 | TGCAGTGCCCCTTGGGCGGGAGGGGGAAATGAGCAGTTCTTC | CSAPWAGGGNEQFF
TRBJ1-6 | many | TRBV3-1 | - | TGTGCCAGCAGCCAAGGCTCCTGGGTCGGCTCACCCCTCCACTTT | CASSQGSWVGSPLHF
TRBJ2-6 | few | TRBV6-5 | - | TGTGCCAGCAGTTACCAAACCTGGAGGGCCCCTGGGGCCAACGTCCTGACTTTC | CASSYQTWRAPGANVLTF
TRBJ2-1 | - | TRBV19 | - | TGTGCCAGTAGTACGTCCGGGAGCCGCGTTTCGCAGTTCTTC | CASSTSGSRVSQFF
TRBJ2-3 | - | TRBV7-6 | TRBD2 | TGTGCCAGCAGCGCGGGACTAGCGGGAGTGTGGGCGCAGTATTTT | CASSAGLAGVWAQYF
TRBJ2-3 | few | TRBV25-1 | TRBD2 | TGTGCCAGCAGTGAGGGCGGGGGGCACACAGATACGCAGTATTTT | CASSEGGGHTDTQYF
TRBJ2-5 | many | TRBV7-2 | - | TGTGCCAGCAGCTTTCGTCGAGAGACCCAGTACTTC | CASSFRRETQYF
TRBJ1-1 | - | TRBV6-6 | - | TGTGCCAGCAGTTCCCTGGGGAAGGGTGGGAACACTGAAGCTTTCTTT | CASSSLGKGGNTEAFF
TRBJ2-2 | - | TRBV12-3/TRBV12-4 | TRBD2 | TGTGCCAGCAGCAGCGGGAAGAACACCGGGGAGCTGTTTTTT | CASSSGKNTGELFF